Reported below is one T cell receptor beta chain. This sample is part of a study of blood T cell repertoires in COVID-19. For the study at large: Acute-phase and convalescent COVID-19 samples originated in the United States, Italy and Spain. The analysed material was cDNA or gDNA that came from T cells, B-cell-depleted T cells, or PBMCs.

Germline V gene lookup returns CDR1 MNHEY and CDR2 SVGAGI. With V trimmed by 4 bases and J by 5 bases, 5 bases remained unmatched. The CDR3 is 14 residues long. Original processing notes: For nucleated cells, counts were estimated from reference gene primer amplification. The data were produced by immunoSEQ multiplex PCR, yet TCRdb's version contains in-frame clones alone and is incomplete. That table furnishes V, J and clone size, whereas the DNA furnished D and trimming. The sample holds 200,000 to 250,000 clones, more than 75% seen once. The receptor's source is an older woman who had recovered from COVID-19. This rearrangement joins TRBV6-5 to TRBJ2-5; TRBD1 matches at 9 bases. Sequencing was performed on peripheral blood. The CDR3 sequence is CASSFTGQGETQYF. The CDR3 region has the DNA TGTGCCAGCAGTTTTACCGGACAGGGGGAGACCCAGTACTTC.